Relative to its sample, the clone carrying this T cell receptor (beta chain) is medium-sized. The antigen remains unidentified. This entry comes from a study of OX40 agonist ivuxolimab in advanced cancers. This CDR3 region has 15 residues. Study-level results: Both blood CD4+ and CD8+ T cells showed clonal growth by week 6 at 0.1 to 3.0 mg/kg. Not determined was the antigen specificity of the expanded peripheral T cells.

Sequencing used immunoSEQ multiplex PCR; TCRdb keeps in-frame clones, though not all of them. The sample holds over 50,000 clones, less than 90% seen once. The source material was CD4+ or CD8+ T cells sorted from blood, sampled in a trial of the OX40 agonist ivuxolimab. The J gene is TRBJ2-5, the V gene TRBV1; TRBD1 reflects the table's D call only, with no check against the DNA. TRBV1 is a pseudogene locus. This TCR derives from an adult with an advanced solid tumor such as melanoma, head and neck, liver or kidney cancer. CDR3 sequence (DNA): TGCACCAGCAGCCAAGATGACCCCCAGGGGGAGACCCAGTACTTC. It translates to CTSSQDDPQGETQYF.